This entry lists 24 T cell receptor beta chains sequenced from one sample in a study of blood T cell repertoires in COVID-19. Libraries were prepared by immunoSEQ multiplex PCR; TCRdb keeps only in-frame clonotypes and omits some of them. Among almost 50,000 clones listed, 84% were seen once. Material: peripheral blood. These receptors were obtained from a man aged 50-59 years with acute or convalescent COVID-19.

The chain employs TRBV28 and TRBJ2-7; unclear D gene. The CDR3 is 12 residues long. Looked up from germline, CDR1 is MDHEN and CDR2 is SYDVKM. V was clipped by 3 bases and J by 4 bases, with 7 bases between them. This CDR3 reads CASSFYRYEQYF. As DNA, the CDR3 is TGTGCCAGCAGTTTCTACAGATACGAGCAGTACTTC.

This chain uses TRBV12-5 with TRBJ1-2, with 11 positions matching TRBD1. CDR3 length: 13 residues. Trimming at V came to 5 bases and at J to 4 bases, leaving 0 bases not matched to a gene. CDR1 is LGHNT, CDR2 FRNRAP, per germline. The CDR3 sequence: CASGGQGAYGYTF. CDR3 in DNA: TGTGCTAGTGGTGGACAGGGGGCCTATGGCTACACCTTC.

The chain is built from TRBV28 and TRBJ1-5, with a possible D match to TRBD1 (5 bases). CDR1 MDHEN and CDR2 SYDVKM come from the germline V gene. V gave up 6 bases and J gave up 5 bases, with 11 bases separating them. The CDR3 has 13 residues. The CDR3 region has the DNA TGTGCCAGCAGACCCCAGGGCGATCAGCCCCAGCATTTT. Amino acid sequence: CASRPQGDQPQHF.

The J gene is TRBJ2-1, the V gene TRBV7-8, with 8 positions matching TRBD2. This CDR3 comprises 15 residues. Germline lookup yields CDR1 SGHVS and CDR2 FQNEAQ. Trimming at V came to 3 bases and at J to 6 bases, leaving 7 bases not matched to a gene. CDR3 coding DNA: TGTGCCAGCAGCTTTCGGGCGGGAGGAATCAATGAGCAGTTCTTC. It encodes CASSFRAGGINEQFF. Full variable domain (rest looked up from reference TRBV7-8 and TRBJ2-1): GAGVSQSPRYKVAKRGQDVALRCDPISGHVSLFWYQQALGQGPEFLTYFQNEAQLDKSGLPSDRFFAERPEGSVSTLKIQRTQQEDSAVYLCASSFRAGGINEQFFGPGTRLTVL.

This rearrangement joins TRBV7-8 to TRBJ1-6; 8 bases are shared with TRBD1. This CDR3 is built from 15 residues. CDR1 is SGHVS and CDR2 is FQNEAQ in the germline V gene. V gave up 8 bases and J gave up 8 bases; unmatched junction bases: 11. As DNA, the CDR3 is TGTGCCAGCGCCCCGCGGGACAGGCTCTATTCACCCCTCCACTTT. This codes for CASAPRDRLYSPLHF.

J is TRBJ1-2 and V is TRBV19, with a possible D match to TRBD1 (5 bases). Germline CDR1 and CDR2: LNHDA and SQIVND (reference sequence). This CDR3 contains 15 residues. V shed 7 bases and J shed 1 base, with 16 bases lying between them. CDR3 sequence (DNA): TGTGCCAGTACCCAGGGCCTTTACTTTAACTATGGCTACACCTTC. Translation: CASTQGLYFNYGYTF.

This clone showed up just once. The genes are TRBV5-1 and TRBJ2-5, with 10 bases aligning to TRBD1. CDR1 SGHRS and CDR2 YFSETQ come from the germline V gene. The CDR3 contains 15 residues. Trimming removed 3 bases from V and 5 bases from J; junction bases left unmatched: 7. CDR3 loop: CASSSGTGDKETQYF. CDR3 DNA sequence: TGCGCCAGCAGCTCCGGGACAGGGGATAAGGAGACCCAGTACTTC.

The chain joins TRBV7-2 to TRBJ1-2; maybe TRBD1 (6 bases). CDR1 and CDR2 from the germline V gene are SGHTA and FQGNSA. The CDR3 has 13 amino acids. V dropped 5 bases and J dropped 8 bases, with 15 bases sitting between them. The CDR3 DNA reads as TGTGCCAGCAGCCCGACAGGAATAGTCGGCTACACCTTC. Translating it yields CASSPTGIVGYTF.

J is TRBJ2-5 and V is TRBV23-1; tentatively, D is TRBD1 (6 bases). TRBV23-1 is labeled an ORF, and its function is uncertain. Trimming stripped 2 bases from V and 5 bases from J, with 15 bases between. The CDR3 is made up of 15 amino acids. The CDR3 DNA reads as TGCGCCAGCAGTCAAATCTCCGGGACAATTGAGACCCAGTACTTC. It encodes CASSQISGTIETQYF.

The V and J genes are TRBV19 and TRBJ1-1; TRBD1 might be the D (5 bases). Germline CDR1 is LNHDA and CDR2 is SQIVND (reference sequence). This CDR3 is built from 12 residues. Deletions cut 7 bases from V and 4 bases from J, with 10 bases between. The CDR3 bases are TGTGCCAGTAATATCGGGGGCACTGAAGCTTTCTTT. It yields the protein CASNIGGTEAFF.

The V and J genes are TRBV27 and TRBJ1-2, with 7 bases matching TRBD1. The V gene end was trimmed by 2 bases and the J gene end by 0 bases; junction bases not matched to a gene: 6. The length of the CDR3 is 16 residues. The germline V gene encodes CDR1 MNHEY and CDR2 SMNVEV (reference sequence). The CDR3 here is CASSLTGQAANYGYTF. Written as DNA, the CDR3 is TGTGCCAGCAGTTTAACAGGACAGGCAGCTAACTATGGCTACACCTTC.

The chain is built from TRBV28 and TRBJ1-1; 8 bases match TRBD1. CDR3 length: 13 amino acids. The J segment lost 3 bases and the V segment lost 10 bases, leaving 7 bases of the junction unmatched. The germline gives CDR1 MDHEN, CDR2 SYDVKM. The CDR3 DNA reads TGTGCCATCTTCAGGGGGCTACACACTGAAGCTTTCTTT. Its translation: CAIFRGLHTEAFF.

The chain joins TRBV6-5 to TRBJ1-2, with 7 nucleotides matching TRBD1. The CDR3 runs to 14 residues. Germline CDR1 reads MNHEY; CDR2 reads SVGAGI. The junction had 9 bases not matched to a gene; V was cut back by 7 bases and J by 4 bases. The CDR3 coding sequence is TGTGCCAGCAACCCCGGGACAGAAACCTATGGCTACACCTTC. It translates to CASNPGTETYGYTF.

This chain connects TRBV4-3 to TRBJ2-1; TRBD1 is a possible D gene (6 bases). The CDR3 consists of 15 residues. Germline V gene sequence: CDR1 LGHNA, CDR2 YSLEER. Trimming cost V 0 bases and J 9 bases, with 15 bases left between them. CDR3 in amino acids: CASSQDQGFNFEQFF. CDR3 nucleotide sequence: TGCGCCAGCAGCCAAGATCAGGGGTTCAACTTTGAGCAGTTCTTC.

This clone was counted a single time. V and J are TRBV14 and TRBJ2-2, with 12 bases identical to TRBD1. The CDR3 is 16 amino acids. Germline assignment: CDR1 SGHDN and CDR2 FVKESK. V shed 3 bases and J 7 bases; nucleotides not matched to a gene: 6. DNA of the CDR3: TGTGCCAGCAGCCAGTACCGGGACAGGGGGCTCGGGGAGCTGTTTTTT. This translates into CASSQYRDRGLGELFF.

The V call is TRBV7-2, the J call TRBJ2-6; 9 bases map to TRBD2. CDR1 is SGHTA and CDR2 is FQGNSA in the germline V gene. The CDR3 loop spans 18 amino acids. Losses at the gene ends were 2 bases for V and 0 bases for J; bases not matched to a gene: 5. The CDR3 sequence is CASSLRLAASSGANVLTF. CDR3 coding DNA: TGTGCCAGCAGCTTACGACTAGCGGCTAGCTCTGGGGCCAACGTCCTGACTTTC.

The CDR3 sequence is CASSLETGVGETQYF. The CDR3 nucleotides read TGTGCCAGCAGTTTAGAGACAGGGGTAGGGGAGACCCAGTACTTC. The chain carries TRBV27 and TRBJ2-5; TRBD1 agrees at 8 bases. V gave up 2 bases and J gave up 5 bases; unmatched junction bases: 7. Germline CDR1 MNHEY, CDR2 SMNVEV (reference sequence). There are 15 residues in the CDR3.

The chain links TRBV9 to TRBJ2-1; 10 bases line up with TRBD2. Germline values: CDR1 SGDLS, CDR2 YYNGEE. The V segment lost 0 bases and the J segment 7 bases; nucleotides outside the gene matches: 4. This CDR3 is 15 amino acids long. The CDR3 loop is CASSVASGSKNEQFF. DNA for the CDR3: TGTGCCAGCAGCGTAGCTAGCGGGAGTAAGAATGAGCAGTTCTTC.

The chain recombines TRBV7-2 with TRBJ2-1; 9 bases fit TRBD2. V shed 0 bases, J shed 7 bases, and the junction held 7 bases outside the gene matches. The CDR3 covers 16 residues. CDR1 is SGHTA and CDR2 is FQGNSA in the germline V gene. The CDR3 DNA follows: TGTGCCAGCAGCTTAGCGCGAGCGGGAGGATTGAATGAGCAGTTCTTC. This gives the protein CASSLARAGGLNEQFF.

V is TRBV28 and J is TRBJ2-7, with 9 bases that match TRBD1. Losses at the gene ends were 7 bases for V and 3 bases for J; bases not matched to a gene: 7. Germline lookup yields CDR1 MDHEN and CDR2 SYDVKM. The CDR3 consists of 14 residues. CDR3 protein: CASTLQGAIYEQYF. DNA for the CDR3: TGTGCCAGCACCCTACAGGGGGCGATCTACGAGCAGTACTTC.

The rearrangement links TRBV27 to TRBJ2-7, with TRBD2 identical over 12 bases. The CDR3 runs 15 residues. V gave up 5 bases and J gave up 1 base; unmatched junction bases: 3. Germline V gene sequence: CDR1 MNHEY, CDR2 SMNVEV (reference sequence). The CDR3 sequence is CASSATSGRSYEQYF. DNA for the CDR3: TGTGCCAGCAGTGCAACTAGCGGGAGGTCCTACGAGCAGTACTTC.

This clone occurred a few times. The rearrangement links TRBV15 to TRBJ1-5; D is unclear. Deletions cut 3 bases from V and 3 bases from J, with 9 bases between. The germline V gene encodes CDR1 LNHNV and CDR2 YYDKDF (reference sequence). The CDR3 runs to 14 residues. The CDR3 DNA follows: TGTGCCACCAGCAGGTCAGGCCCCAATCAGCCCCAGCATTTT. Amino acid sequence: CATSRSGPNQPQHF.

The chain is built from TRBV9 and TRBJ2-3, with TRBD1 as a possible D gene (6 bases). Trimming removed 0 bases at V and 8 bases at J, with 16 bases between. Germline V CDR1 and CDR2: SGDLS, YYNGEE. The length of the CDR3 is 15 residues. CDR3 amino acids: CASSVGQAEQGTQYF. The CDR3 DNA sequence: TGTGCCAGCAGCGTAGGACAGGCGGAACAAGGTACGCAGTATTTT.

CDR3 sequence: CASRPGTGREKLFF. DNA of the CDR3: TGTGCCAGCAGACCCGGGACAGGGCGAGAAAAACTGTTTTTT. The gene calls are TRBV28 and TRBJ1-4; 9 positions agree with TRBD1. Unmatched junction bases numbered 7, after V lost 6 bases and J lost 8 bases. The germline V gene encodes CDR1 MDHEN and CDR2 SYDVKM. The CDR3 runs to 14 residues.